The 9 T cell receptor beta chains listed next were all sequenced from one sample in a study of blood T cell repertoires in COVID-19. Assay used: immunoSEQ multiplex PCR; TCRdb lists only in-frame clones, some missing. The sample has about 44,000 clones, about nine tenths seen once. Sequenced input: peripheral blood. The origin of the receptors is an elderly woman in a cohort sampled during active or convalescent COVID-19.

The chain couples TRBV5-1 to TRBJ2-3; D is perhaps TRBD1 (6 bases). Germline V gene lookup returns CDR1 SGHRS and CDR2 YFSETQ. CDR3 length: 16 residues. Trimming stripped 4 bases from V and 4 bases from J, with 19 bases between. Here the CDR3 DNA reads TGCGCCAGCAGCATAGGGACACCCGGTTCGTCAGATACGCAGTATTTT. It is translated as CASSIGTPGSSDTQYF. The whole variable domain, remainder taken from reference TRBV5-1 and TRBJ2-3, is KAGVTQTPRYLIKTRGQQVTLSCSPISGHRSVSWYQQTPGQGLQFLFEYFSETQRNKGNFPGRFSGRQFSNSRSEMNVSTLELGDSALYLCASSIGTPGSSDTQYFGPGTRLTVL.

The rearrangement joins TRBV7-2 to TRBJ1-1; possible D gene TRBD1, 5 bases. The V gene lost 3 bases and the J gene lost 0 bases, with 8 bases spanning the gap. Germline V gene data show CDR1 as SGHTA and CDR2 as FQGNSA. The CDR3 sequence is 14 residues long. As DNA, the CDR3 is TGTGCCAGCAGCTTGGGGCAGGTGAACACTGAAGCTTTCTTT. Its protein is CASSLGQVNTEAFF.

V usage is TRBV5-1 and J usage is TRBJ2-1; D might be TRBD1 (6 bases). The CDR3 runs 14 residues. Trimming left V 1 base short and J 5 bases short, with 10 bases between. Per germline, CDR1 SGHRS and CDR2 YFSETQ. The CDR3 region is CASSLIPGDNEQFF. CDR3 sequence (DNA): TGCGCCAGCAGCTTGATCCCAGGGGACAATGAGCAGTTCTTC.

This clone has only a few counts. The CDR3 nucleotides read TGTGCCAGCAGCTTAGAAGTTGGGACAGGGATTCTCACCGGGGAGCTGTTTTTT. Residues: CASSLEVGTGILTGELFF. J is TRBJ2-2 and V is TRBV7-2; 9 positions match TRBD1. V trimming: 1 base; J trimming: 4 bases; junction bases outside the gene matches: 10. The CDR3 is 18 amino acids. Germline loops: CDR1 SGHTA, CDR2 FQGNSA.

The chain joins TRBV7-2 to TRBJ2-7; TRBD1 matches 8 bases. Germline lookup yields CDR1 SGHTA and CDR2 FQGNSA. V was pared by 1 base and J by 6 bases, with 8 bases of the junction left unmatched. This CDR3 contains 15 residues. DNA for the CDR3: TGTGCCAGCAGCTTAGTTGGGCAGGGGGCGACCGAGCAGTACTTC. It encodes CASSLVGQGATEQYF.

V is TRBV27 and J is TRBJ2-6; D is possibly TRBD1 (7 bases). Germline CDR1 is MNHEY and CDR2 is SMNVEV (reference sequence). The CDR3 length is 15 residues. V lost 5 bases to trimming and J lost 2 bases, with 10 bases between them. The CDR3 region is CASSTRGAGANVLTF. CDR3 DNA sequence: TGTGCCAGCAGTACCAGGGGGGCTGGGGCCAACGTCCTGACTTTC.

The rearrangement uses TRBV19 and TRBJ2-7; the match to TRBD2 covers 15 bases. The J segment lost 6 bases and the V segment lost 4 bases, leaving 13 bases of the junction unmatched. Germline V CDR1 and CDR2: LNHDA, SQIVND (reference sequence). The CDR3 consists of 18 residues. Written as DNA, the CDR3 is TGTGCCAGTAGTACCAGGACTAGCGGGAGGGCCGCTGATACCGAGCAGTACTTC. Amino acids: CASSTRTSGRAADTEQYF.

This chain joins TRBV7-3 and TRBJ2-1, with 9 bases that match TRBD2. J lost 3 bases, V lost 5 bases, and 2 bases had no gene match. Germline CDR1 reads SGHTA; CDR2 reads FQGTGA. This CDR3 has 14 residues. The CDR3 DNA reads TGTGCCAGCAGCCCTAGCGGGGACTACAATGAGCAGTTCTTC. Amino acid sequence: CASSPSGDYNEQFF.

The chain recombines TRBV11-3 with TRBJ2-3; TRBD2 might be the D (5 bases). Trimming took 3 bases from V and 2 from J, leaving 15 bases between them. The CDR3 sequence is 16 residues long. Germline V gene sequence: CDR1 SGHNT, CDR2 YENEEA. For the CDR3, the DNA is TGTGCCAGCAGCTTGAACCCGACTACCTCCACAGATACGCAGTATTTT. As protein: CASSLNPTTSTDTQYF.